The entry below describes one T cell receptor (beta chain). This clone was detected a few times. No antigen is known for it. No quality values exist for individual bases; no much larger clone is one base distant. The sample comes from a study of cytomegalovirus exposure and HLA in healthy donors (dated 2017 in TCRdb). The study in broad terms: An earlier analysis of some 600 of the donors reported about 260 Gb of sequence data and 95 million to 120 million unique TCR beta sequences obtained from around 180 million T cells. The study combined high-throughput TCR immunosequencing, statistical association of individual TCRs with disease status, and machine learning to predict cytomegalovirus infection status. HLA typing covered class I and class II loci at four-digit resolution. All discovery cohort repertoires had been generated on a single sequencing platform. The study aimed to test whether signatures of past pathogen exposure could be identified by cataloging public T cell receptors. Donor age, sex, ethnicity and CMV serostatus were compiled together with the repertoire data. About 310 gigabases of sequencing data and 78 million or so unique TCR sequences were included in an early release covering roughly 700 HLA-typed donors. Among 300 to 500 genotyped donors of the cohort, an average of approximately 240,000 unique TCR beta nucleotide sequences was sequenced per donor, of which roughly 17% were non-productive. A later analysis re-analyzed previously published TCR beta repertoires from roughly 690 donors and added high-resolution HLA genotyping to study TCR occurrence patterns. In the later analysis, no new phenotypic data were used to find candidate immune exposures; instead, reliance was placed on TCR beta sequences and their occurrence across donors. Among the roughly 430 genotyped donors, roughly 80% belonged to the genetic ancestry cluster associated with self-reported Caucasian donors. Besides the first cohort of some 670 subjects, a separate validation cohort made up of 90 to 150 different subjects was used. The number of donors typed differed by locus, with about 629-640 for A, B, C, DRB1 and DQB1, roughly 550 for DQA1, approximately 570 for DPA1, and around 430 for DPB1. The study profiled the T cell repertoires of fewer than 850 subjects by immunosequencing and related them to cytomegalovirus serostatus. To decide whether each TCR beta V gene segment behaved as functional or pseudogenic, an earlier analysis of some 570 of the donors relied on high-throughput TCR beta sequencing. Because of strong linkage in the cohort, a handful of DR-DQ haplotypes were treated as single units for association and clustering. A later genetic analysis used genome-wide SNP genotypes for about three fifths of the 666 donors, treating that subset as a discovery cohort.

Measured from the cysteine to the phenylalanine, the CDR3 is 14 residues long. Left in the record is the CDR3 DNA by itself, 42 bases read in frame from the first base. CDR1 is given as LGHNA and CDR2 as YSLEER, both from the germline V gene. The trim is 0 bases for V and 3 bases for J, with a gap of 8 bases between the germline ends. Broader findings and caveats from the paper: Some IMGT-functional V segments, including TRBV6-2 and TRBV6-3, could not be distinguished by the 87-base-pair reads and were therefore excluded. A later analysis reported that several top co-occurrence clusters appeared linked to parvovirus B19, influenza, CMV and Epstein-Barr virus. In a later genetic analysis, fewer N-insertions in productive TCRs were reported among donors in an Asian-associated ancestry cluster than the approximately 670-donor mean. A cluster of highly shared sequence variants was judged likely to be a technical artifact of the sequencing pipeline. About 17 rarely observed V segments, including chromosome 9 orphons, were excluded from the earlier analysis of 550 to 700 of the donors because counts were too low. A total of roughly 160 TCR beta chains were listed by the study as associated with cytomegalovirus. Because HLA typing was missing for some donors at each locus, association tests included only the typed subset. This cohort had only TCR beta chains sequenced, and the lack of alpha or paired-chain data limited which features could be detected. Presence/absence analyses assumed roughly uniform sequencing depth across donors, an assumption that may not hold. A further reported finding was that TCR beta sequences accurately predicted the HLA-A and HLA-B alleles for most subjects in the first cohort. The only immune exposure information available for the cohort was CMV serostatus. A later analysis associated 17,000 or so TCR beta sequences with specific HLA alleles at a false discovery rate of 0.05. Cytomegalovirus status was reported to be diagnosed by the classifier with high specificity and sensitivity in both the original and validation cohorts. A later genetic analysis associated a missense DCLRE1C variant with V-gene and J-gene trimming of TCR beta chains, and an independent cohort replicated the association. A later analysis found that HLA-associated TCR beta chains were more clonally expanded and had lower generation probabilities than equally common non-associated chains. When HLA alleles, especially DR and DQ, strongly co-occurred, TCR associations were difficult to assign to individual alleles. Correlated functional status among segregating V segments might be attributable to linkage disequilibrium, but an unknown experimental factor could not be ruled out. In an earlier analysis of some 550 of the donors, most TCR beta V segments were observed in productive rearrangements about 90% or about 30% of the time, broadly matching IMGT annotations. In a later analysis, TCR association rates were found to vary across HLA loci, with the most associated TCRs seen for DRB1 alleles and the fewest for HLA-C alleles. Most TCR sequences were seen in very few donors, while some public TCRs were found in many individuals. The authors suggested that the approach could potentially be extended to other disease states and immunological phenotypes. According to a later analysis, most CMV-associated TCR beta chains appeared to be HLA-restricted, and the HLA associations seemed to be driven largely by CMV exposure. In vitro tests confirmed that a few of the cytomegalovirus-associated TCR beta chains recognize cytomegalovirus antigens.

Libraries were made using the immunoSEQ multiplex PCR assay. A mixture of 60 forward primers for TCR Vbeta segments and 13 reverse primers for TCR Jbeta segments was used in the multiplex PCR. A multiplex PCR assay on genomic DNA amplified the CDR3 region of rearranged TCR beta genes. The amplified TCR beta libraries were sequenced on the Illumina HiSeq System as 87-base-pair reads. Concerning the study's data processing: A later analysis counted around 72 million unique TCR beta chains across the 666 repertoires, and approximately 11 million of these chains were shared by at least two donors. Raw reads were error-corrected and collapsed into unique sequences by a nearest-neighbor algorithm in which closely related sequences were merged to remove PCR and sequencing errors. To assign V, D and J gene segments, CDR3 sequences were aligned to IMGT reference sequences. Each retained sequence needed at least a six-nucleotide match to both a V gene segment and a J gene segment. A rearrangement was called productive if the CDR3 had no stop codons and remained in frame with V and J, and every other rearrangement was called non-productive. Following IMGT convention, CDR3 was defined as the stretch from the second conserved V-encoded cysteine up to the conserved J-encoded phenylalanine. The earlier analysis of roughly 590 of the donors excluded any sequence lacking an unambiguous match to a single V gene segment. In an earlier analysis of 500 to 750 of the donors, V segments were called functional above 56.7% productive rearrangements and were called segregating when the between-donor standard deviation exceeded 5%. A statistical classification framework was built to diagnose cytomegalovirus status from the catalog of TCR beta chain sequences. In a later analysis, V and J genes were assigned by comparing TCR nucleotide sequences against IMGT/GENE-DB human TR gene sequences. Using the TCRdist pipeline, a later analysis assigned CDR3 sequences along with most-parsimonious VDJ recombination scenarios. A later analysis defined each TCR beta chain by its CDR3 amino acid sequence plus V-gene family, and excluded reads lacking a unique V-gene family. As a way to deal with suspected cross-contamination and a sequencing artifact, a later analysis dropped 500 to 700 nucleotide sequences that were highly shared and had low generation probability. For each public chain, a later analysis derived a clonal expansion index from normalized ranks of inferred template counts within each repertoire. In a later analysis, generation probabilities were computed with a VDJ recombination model fitted to out-of-frame rearrangements, and the resulting probabilities were checked against IGoR. Hypergeometric tests were used in a later analysis to score TCR-TCR, TCR-HLA and TCR-CMV co-occurrence, with a repertoire-size bias correction applied to the TCR pairs. False discovery rates were estimated in a later analysis by permuting HLA or CMV assignments 20 times. In a later analysis, co-occurring TCRs were grouped using DBSCAN, with TCRdist sequence similarity added in when clustering inside HLA-allele-positive subsets. Repertoires with fewer than 30,000 or more than 120,000 public chains were left out of co-occurrence clustering, as were four to six repertoires with anomalous nucleotide sharing. Sourced from immuneACCESS, this table was stored by TCRdb with only in-frame sequences that have V and J called. A share of the clones is absent; for the studies checked, an unresolved V gene accounts for under half, and the remainder has no known explanation. V and J calls and clone size are those listed in that table; D and trimming were worked out from the DNA. The sample table lists 150,000 or so clones, 70% to 80% of them with a count of one. Around 13% of the sample rests with the top ten.

In total, 666 healthy bone marrow donors made up the cohort. At the time of sampling, every cohort member was nominally healthy, though immune exposures that went unrecorded were likely present. The donor tested CMV seropositive, placing the donor among the roughly 270 seropositive members of the cohort. Each donor provided a peripheral blood sample, and peripheral blood mononuclear cells were used for TCR beta sequencing. Genomic DNA extraction from the blood cell samples was performed with the Qiagen DNeasy Blood Extraction Kit. Recombination joined TRBV4-3 with TRBJ1-2, with the D segment identity uncertain. The sequenced material came from PBMCs. The receptor was derived from a man aged 35-49 years in good health and CMV-seropositive. The DNA sequence is given as TGCGCCAGCAGCCAAGATCAGGCTTACTATGGCTACACCTTC. The translation is CASSQDQAYYGYTF.